A single T cell receptor (beta chain) is shown here with its context. The antigen is unknown. Every donor contributed roughly 10 milliliters of peripheral blood by blood draw. Total RNA extracted from each sample amounted to at least 6 micrograms. This sample is part of a study of blood T cells in healthy people across ages. General study points: The study lacked donor CMV status, which possibly confounded expanded clonotype changes.

The germline CDR1 and CDR2 sequences are SGHTA and FQGNSA. The V and J ends lost 1 base and 8 bases respectively, with 8 bases between them. The CDR3 runs to 13 residues. Sample-barcoded 5' priming and a J-beta primer mix drove a second PCR of about 6 to 12 cycles. TCRdb analysed the 5' RACE reads with MiXCR anew, one entry per CDR3 protein. Of over 700,000 distinct CDR3 sequences in the sample, about 55% were seen once. The chain employs TRBV7-2 and TRBJ1-4; unclear D gene. The receptor was isolated from a man of 80 years or more in good health. The sequencing input was blood. The chain's CDR3 is CASSLERGEKLFF. In DNA form, the CDR3 reads TGTGCCAGCAGCTTAGAGAGAGGCGAAAAACTGTTTTTT.